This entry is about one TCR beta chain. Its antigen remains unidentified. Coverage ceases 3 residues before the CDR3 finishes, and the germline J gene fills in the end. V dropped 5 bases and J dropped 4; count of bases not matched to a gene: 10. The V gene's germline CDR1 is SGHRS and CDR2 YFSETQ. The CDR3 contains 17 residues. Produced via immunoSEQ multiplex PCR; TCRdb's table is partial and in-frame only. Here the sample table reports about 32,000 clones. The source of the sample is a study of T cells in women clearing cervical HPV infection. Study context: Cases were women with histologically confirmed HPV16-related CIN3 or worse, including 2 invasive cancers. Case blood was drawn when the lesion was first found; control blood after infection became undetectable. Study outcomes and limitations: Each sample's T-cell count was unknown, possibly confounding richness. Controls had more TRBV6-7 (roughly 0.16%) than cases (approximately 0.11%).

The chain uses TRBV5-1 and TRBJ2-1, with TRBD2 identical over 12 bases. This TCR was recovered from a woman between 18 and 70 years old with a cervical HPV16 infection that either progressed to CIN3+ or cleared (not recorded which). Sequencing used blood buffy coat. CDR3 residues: CASRDRPGTSGYNEQFF. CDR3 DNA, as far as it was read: TGCGCCAGCAGGGATCGACCCGGGACTAGCGGGTACAATGAG.